Listed here is a single TCR beta chain. There is no known antigen for this receptor. Per-base quality was not reported, and no clone a single base away is much larger than it. Library generation was performed with the immunoSEQ multiplex PCR assay. The table comes from immuneACCESS by way of TCRdb, which keeps in-frame sequences with V and J called. Part of the clones is missing from these tables; in studies checked, under half for an unresolved V gene and the rest for unknown reasons. Within this sample are around 130,000 clones, with 87% of them counted one time only. The ten largest make up roughly 12% of the sample. V is pared back by 3 bases and J by 5 bases, with 13 bases lying between the germline termini. The CDR3 runs 14 amino acids, cysteine and phenylalanine included. Just CDR3 DNA is preserved here, 42 bases in frame from base 1. CDR1 and CDR2 were assigned from the germline V gene (reference sequence) as SEHNR and FQNEAQ.

The data were obtained in a study of control samples from healthy donors and cancer patients (dated by TCRdb to 2018 to 2020). Sequenced input: blood. In this chain, TRBV7-9 is recombined with TRBJ1-1; a tentative D call is TRBD1 (6 bases match). The source is a man aged 30 to 45 in good health. The DNA reads as follows: TGTGCCAGCAGCTTTACCCAGGGGACTACTGAAGCTTTCTTT. Its translation is CASSFTQGTTEAFF.